This T cell receptor beta chain was found in a study of Graves' ophthalmopathy and Graves' hyperthyroidism. Study results and limitations: Most thyroid-expanded clonotypes exceeding 0.001 frequency were also found in blood. With a specificity of under 85% and a sensitivity of about 71%, the model predicted ophthalmopathy progression.

RNA served as the template for amplifying TCR beta CDR3 regions. RT-PCR was first run with HTBI primers, then multiplex PCR in a second round. TCRdb reprocessed the multiplex PCR reads with MiXCR, giving one entry per CDR3 protein. The table includes hundreds of thousands of distinct CDR3 sequences, about 41% detected once. This clonotype was seen ten or more times. The antigen is not known. Clinicians diagnosed using symptoms, serum thyroxine, TRAb, thyroid ultrasound and orbital computed tomography. V shed 6 bases and J shed 0 bases, with 9 bases lying between them. Germline-derived CDR1 and CDR2 are DFQATT and SNEGSKA (reference sequence). The CDR3 covers 14 residues.

The TCR comes from an adult man with Graves' ophthalmopathy. The sequencing sample was made of peripheral blood. The V gene is TRBV20-1, the J gene TRBJ2-6; D is ambiguous. Here the CDR3 reads CSAIPNSGANVLTF. The DNA of the CDR3 is TGCAGTGCGATTCCCAACTCTGGGGCCAACGTCCTGACTTTC.